Each of the 23 T cell receptor beta chains below was sequenced from the same sample in a study of siplizumab effects on memory and regulatory T cells. Sequenced by immunoSEQ multiplex PCR; TCRdb stores in-frame clones only, minus some. The table shows some 100,000 clones, with 80% to 95% occurring only once. Material for sequencing was CD8+ T cells sorted from blood. The source of these receptors is a human donor in good health.

The chain uses TRBV19 and TRBJ2-7, with D unresolved. Germline CDR1 LNHDA, CDR2 SQIVND (reference sequence). The CDR3 totals 15 residues. Trimming took 0 bases from V and 2 from J, leaving 11 bases between them. The CDR3 loop is CASSIDLSSTYEQYF. The DNA of the CDR3 is TGTGCCAGTAGTATAGATCTCTCGTCTACCTACGAGCAGTACTTC.

Written as DNA, the CDR3 is TGCGCCAGCAGCTTGGCCACTGCGAACACCGGGGAGCTGTTTTTT. Translation gives CASSLATANTGELFF. V gene TRBV5-1 combines with J gene TRBJ2-2; D unresolved. The CDR3 runs to 15 residues. The ends were cut back, 0 bases at V and 0 bases at J, with 6 bases in the middle. Germline V gene sequence: CDR1 SGHRS, CDR2 YFSETQ.

The chain couples TRBV9 to TRBJ2-6, with D hard to call. Germline-derived CDR1 and CDR2 are SGDLS and YYNGEE. V was trimmed by 4 bases and J by 0 bases, leaving 5 bases between them. The CDR3 has 14 amino acids. CDR3 residues: CASSPPSGANVLTF. In DNA form, the CDR3 reads TGTGCCAGCAGCCCTCCCTCTGGGGCCAACGTCCTGACTTTC.

The V and J genes are TRBV27 and TRBJ2-7, with a possible D match to TRBD2 (6 bases). Germline-derived CDR1 and CDR2 are MNHEY and SMNVEV (reference sequence). This CDR3 contains 13 residues. V was pared by 3 bases and J by 5 bases, with 11 bases between. CDR3 amino acids: CASSFGEADEQYF. In nucleotides, the CDR3 is TGTGCCAGCAGTTTTGGGGAGGCTGACGAGCAGTACTTC.

V usage is TRBV25-1 and J usage is TRBJ2-2; D tentatively reads TRBD1 or TRBD2 (5 bases each). Per germline, CDR1 MGHDK and CDR2 SYGVNS. CDR3 length: 15 residues. Trimming removed 2 bases at V and 3 bases at J, with 10 bases between. The CDR3: CASSENGAHTGELFF. The DNA for the CDR3 is TGTGCCAGCAGTGAAAACGGGGCACACACCGGGGAGCTGTTTTTT.

The V call is TRBV27, the J call TRBJ2-7, with 7 bases lining up with TRBD2. This CDR3 is built from 17 residues. V was pared by 8 bases and J by 3 bases, with 19 bases of the junction left unmatched. Germline V gives CDR1 MNHEY, CDR2 SMNVEV (reference sequence). The CDR3 loop reads CASRVSSGGGGLYEQYF. Here the CDR3 DNA reads TGTGCCAGCCGAGTCAGCAGCGGCGGGGGTGGACTCTACGAGCAGTACTTC.

The chain employs TRBV4-3 and TRBJ2-7; 14 bases align to TRBD2. V lost 1 base and J lost 5; bases outside the gene matches: 7. The germline V gene encodes CDR1 LGHNA and CDR2 YSLEER. CDR3 length: 17 amino acids. The CDR3 spells CASSQVGTSGSGNEQYF. In DNA form, the CDR3 reads TGCGCCAGCAGCCAAGTGGGGACTAGCGGGAGTGGCAACGAGCAGTACTTC.

The gene calls are TRBV5-6 and TRBJ1-2; D gene unclear. With 2 bases removed from V and 2 bases from J, the gap between germline ends came to 16 bases. Germline lookup yields CDR1 SGHDT and CDR2 YYEEEE. CDR3 length: 16 residues. Here the CDR3 DNA reads TGTGCCAGCAGCTTCCTCCTTACAGTGCCGAACTATGGCTACACCTTC. This gives the protein CASSFLLTVPNYGYTF.

The V call is TRBV27, the J call TRBJ2-6; D not resolved. V lost 0 bases to trimming and J lost 4 bases, with 4 bases between them. Germline lookup yields CDR1 MNHEY and CDR2 SMNVEV (reference sequence). CDR3 length: 14 residues. CDR3 in amino acids: CASSLSTGANVLTF. For the CDR3, the DNA is TGTGCCAGCAGTTTATCGACCGGGGCCAACGTCCTGACTTTC.

The chain recombines TRBV27 with TRBJ1-2; D is undetermined. CDR3 length: 14 residues. The V gene's germline CDR1 is MNHEY and CDR2 SMNVEV (reference sequence). Trimming took 4 bases from V and 11 from J, leaving 20 bases between them. The CDR3 loop reads CASSSRQLAAPYTF. The CDR3 DNA reads TGTGCCAGCAGTTCCCGACAATTGGCAGCCCCTTACACCTTC.

The genes are TRBV9 and TRBJ1-1; D is possibly TRBD1 (6 bases). There are 14 residues in the CDR3. Per germline, CDR1 SGDLS and CDR2 YYNGEE. The germline V and J ends were trimmed by 4 bases and 4 bases, with 14 bases remaining between them. The CDR3 DNA reads as TGTGCCAGCAGCCCGGGAGGAGGGGGCACTGAAGCTTTCTTT. Translation gives CASSPGGGGTEAFF.

The chain employs TRBV6-5 and TRBJ1-5, with 8 bases identical to TRBD1. Per the germline V gene, CDR1 is MNHEY and CDR2 is SVGAGI. J was trimmed by 7 bases and V by 5 bases; bases with no gene match: 7. The CDR3 sequence is 14 residues long. The CDR3 is CASSPQTGVQPQHF. The CDR3 coding sequence is TGTGCCAGCAGTCCCCAGACAGGGGTCCAGCCCCAGCATTTT.

This sequence joins TRBV10-3 and TRBJ1-5; possibly TRBD1 for D (5 bases). V lost 5 bases and J lost 4, with 9 bases in between. Germline lookup yields CDR1 ENHRY and CDR2 SYGVKD. The CDR3 sequence is 13 residues long. In nucleotides, the CDR3 is TGTGCCATCAGTCGCGAGGGGAATCAGCCCCAGCATTTT. Translated: CAISREGNQPQHF.

The chain employs TRBV5-1 and TRBJ2-7; D possibly corresponds to TRBD1 (5 bases). V was shortened by 1 base and J by 5 bases, with 10 bases between the two germline ends. Germline V gene sequence: CDR1 SGHRS, CDR2 YFSETQ. This CDR3 has 13 amino acids. The CDR3 region is CASSLSGRDEQYF. CDR3 bases: TGCGCCAGCAGCTTGTCGGGCAGGGACGAGCAGTACTTC.

The chain employs TRBV9 and TRBJ2-1; 7 nucleotides match TRBD2. Germline CDR1 and CDR2: SGDLS and YYNGEE. The J segment lost 5 bases and the V segment lost 0 bases, leaving 2 bases of the junction unmatched. The length of the CDR3 is 14 residues. In nucleotides, the CDR3 is TGTGCCAGCAGCGTAGACGGGACTAACAATGAGCAGTTCTTC. The encoded protein is CASSVDGTNNEQFF.

This chain joins TRBV2 and TRBJ2-4, with D perhaps matching TRBD2 (6 bases). The CDR3 totals 16 residues. V was pared by 7 bases and J by 7 bases, with 23 bases between. Germline loops: CDR1 SNHLY, CDR2 FYNNEI. This CDR3 is CASIPEAGRLGNIQYF. The CDR3 DNA is TGTGCCAGCATACCTGAGGCGGGGCGATTAGGGAACATTCAGTACTTC.

The chain links TRBV7-9 to TRBJ1-6; tentatively, D is TRBD1 (5 bases). The CDR3 has 14 amino acids. V was clipped by 5 bases and J by 9 bases, with 14 bases between them. CDR1 is SEHNR and CDR2 is FQNEAQ in the germline V gene (reference sequence). The CDR3 nucleotides are TGTGCCAGCAGCCAATATTCCGGGGGTTCACCCCTCCACTTT. Translation gives CASSQYSGGSPLHF.

CDR3 in amino acids: CASSSSLPRDNEAFF. CDR3 nucleotides: TGTGCCAGCAGCTCCTCCCTTCCTAGGGACAATGAAGCTTTCTTT. The gene calls are TRBV11-2 and TRBJ1-1; maybe TRBD1 (6 bases). Germline CDR1 is SGHAT and CDR2 is FQNNGV. With 4 bases removed from V and 7 bases from J, the gap between germline ends came to 19 bases. The CDR3 is 15 amino acids.

The CDR3 protein is CASSLRDSENEQYF. The CDR3 region has the DNA TGTGCCAGCAGCCTCCGGGACAGCGAGAACGAGCAGTACTTC. V usage is TRBV7-9 and J usage is TRBJ2-7; 7 bases fit TRBD1. The CDR3 runs 14 residues. V trimming: 5 bases; J trimming: 5 bases; junction bases outside the gene matches: 9. Germline V gene sequence: CDR1 SEHNR, CDR2 FQNEAQ (reference sequence).

The V call is TRBV19, the J call TRBJ2-2; the D gene is possibly TRBD1 (5 bases). V was cut by 2 bases and J by 9 bases, with 7 bases left in between. Germline V lookup: CDR1 LNHDA, CDR2 SQIVND (reference sequence). The CDR3 totals 12 residues. CDR3 DNA: TGTGCCAGTAGTATACAGGGCCGGGAGCTGTTTTTT. This sequence encodes CASSIQGRELFF.

This clone was seen once. The CDR3 region has the DNA TGTGCTAGTGGTCTAGCGGGAGACTACAATGAGCAGTTCTTC. Translation: CASGLAGDYNEQFF. V gene TRBV12-5 combines with J gene TRBJ2-1; TRBD2 matches at 10 bases. With V trimmed by 5 bases and J by 3 bases, 1 base remained unmatched. This CDR3 has 14 residues. Germline V CDR1 and CDR2: LGHNT, FRNRAP.

The chain couples TRBV19 to TRBJ2-1, with D perhaps TRBD2 (6 bases). The CDR3 is made up of 14 amino acids. Looked up from germline, CDR1 is LNHDA and CDR2 is SQIVND (reference sequence). V was trimmed by 4 bases and J by 1 base, leaving 8 bases between them. In DNA form, the CDR3 reads TGTGCCAGTAGTAGTGGGGGGTCCTACAATGAGCAGTTCTTC. Translation gives CASSSGGSYNEQFF.

The count of this clone is one. The chain employs TRBV18 and TRBJ1-5, with D maybe TRBD1 (5 bases). The CDR3 is made up of 13 amino acids. Trimming took off 5 bases at V and 7 bases at J, with 12 bases between the two ends. Germline V gives CDR1 KGHSH, CDR2 LQKENI. DNA of the CDR3: TGTGCCAGCTCAGACAGCGGGAACCAGCCCCAGCATTTT. Translating it yields CASSDSGNQPQHF.